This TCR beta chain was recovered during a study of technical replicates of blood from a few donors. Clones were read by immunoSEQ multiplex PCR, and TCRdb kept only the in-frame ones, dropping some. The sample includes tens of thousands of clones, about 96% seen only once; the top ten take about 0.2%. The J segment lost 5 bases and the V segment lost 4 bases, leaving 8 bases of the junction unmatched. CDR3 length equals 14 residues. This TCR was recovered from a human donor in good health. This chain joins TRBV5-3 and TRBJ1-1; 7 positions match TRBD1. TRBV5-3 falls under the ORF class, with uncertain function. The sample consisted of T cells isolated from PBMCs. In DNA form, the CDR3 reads TGTGCCAGAAGCCCGGGACAGCCCGATACTGAAGCTTTCTTT. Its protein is CARSPGQPDTEAFF.